Listed below are T cell receptor beta chains from one sample, sequenced in a study of PD-1 blockade in classical Hodgkin lymphoma. Data came from immunoSEQ multiplex PCR; TCRdb stores just in-frame clones and leaves some out. Of about 21,000 clones listed, about two thirds were seen once; the top ten hold more than 5%. The sequenced sample was peripheral blood mononuclear cells (PBMCs), obtained at baseline. The receptor set was obtained from a human donor with classical Hodgkin lymphoma. Both conserved end residues are trimmed from each CDR3.

>TRBV18
ASSPSTATNEKLF
>TRBV18
ASSRALTGGAITGELF
>TRBV9
ASSVAGMGLAGKYEQY
>TRBV30
AWGRDSLNYGYT
>TRBV5-1
ASSYELNQPQH
>TRBV15
ATSRVLGAEAF
>TRBV19
ASSIDGTGFQPQH
>TRBV5-5
ASTPQGRGYGYT
>TRBV4-3
ASSQDFRGPGINEQF
>TRBV18
ASSPTSGTAEEQY